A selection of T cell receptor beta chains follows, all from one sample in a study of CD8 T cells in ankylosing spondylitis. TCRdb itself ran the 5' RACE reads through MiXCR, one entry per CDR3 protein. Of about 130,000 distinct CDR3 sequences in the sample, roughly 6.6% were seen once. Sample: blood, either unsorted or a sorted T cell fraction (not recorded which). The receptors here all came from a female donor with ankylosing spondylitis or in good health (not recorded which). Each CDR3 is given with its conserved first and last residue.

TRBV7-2 CASSLSGEAFF
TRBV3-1 CASSQGRDSYGYTF
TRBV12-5 CASVHQTSTDTQYF
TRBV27 CASSPYSGGTYEQYF
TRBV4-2 CASSQEIGGGATDTQYF
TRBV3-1 CASSQGDRGLETQYF
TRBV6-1 CASSLGRGVYGYTF
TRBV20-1 CSAGQGGFQPQHF
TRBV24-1 CATSDGGGVVETQYF
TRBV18 CASSPLGPNTEAFF
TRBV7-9 CASSLGTDQETQYF
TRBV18 CASSPPLSTERDTQYF
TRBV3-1 CASSQRPRNTEAFF
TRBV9 CASSYQENTQYF
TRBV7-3 CASSLRRAGYNEQFF
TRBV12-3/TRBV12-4 CASSLRRTSENTGELFF
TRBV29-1 CSVVPPDRQYGYTF
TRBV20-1 CSANNLQGRSYNEQFF
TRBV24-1 CATSDSRGPPTKETQYF
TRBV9 CASSPGGRTEAFF
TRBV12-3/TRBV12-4 CASQGYYGYTF
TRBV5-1 CASSLNGGALDEQYF